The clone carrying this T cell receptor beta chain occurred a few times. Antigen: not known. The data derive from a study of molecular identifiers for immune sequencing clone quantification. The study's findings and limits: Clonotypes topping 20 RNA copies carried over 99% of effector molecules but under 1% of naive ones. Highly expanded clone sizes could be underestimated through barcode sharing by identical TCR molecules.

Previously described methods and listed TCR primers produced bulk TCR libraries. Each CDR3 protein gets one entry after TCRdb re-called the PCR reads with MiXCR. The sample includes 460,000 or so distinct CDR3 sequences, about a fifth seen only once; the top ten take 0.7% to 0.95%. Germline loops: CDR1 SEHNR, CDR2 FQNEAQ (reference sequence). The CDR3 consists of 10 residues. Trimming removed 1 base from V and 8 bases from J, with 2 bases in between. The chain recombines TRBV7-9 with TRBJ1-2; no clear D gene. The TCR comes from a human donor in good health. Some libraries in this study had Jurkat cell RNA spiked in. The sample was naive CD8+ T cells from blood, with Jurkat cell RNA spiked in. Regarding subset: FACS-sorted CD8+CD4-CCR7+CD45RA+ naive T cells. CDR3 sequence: CASSLEGYTF. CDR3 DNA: TGTGCCAGCAGCTTAGAAGGCTACACCTTC.